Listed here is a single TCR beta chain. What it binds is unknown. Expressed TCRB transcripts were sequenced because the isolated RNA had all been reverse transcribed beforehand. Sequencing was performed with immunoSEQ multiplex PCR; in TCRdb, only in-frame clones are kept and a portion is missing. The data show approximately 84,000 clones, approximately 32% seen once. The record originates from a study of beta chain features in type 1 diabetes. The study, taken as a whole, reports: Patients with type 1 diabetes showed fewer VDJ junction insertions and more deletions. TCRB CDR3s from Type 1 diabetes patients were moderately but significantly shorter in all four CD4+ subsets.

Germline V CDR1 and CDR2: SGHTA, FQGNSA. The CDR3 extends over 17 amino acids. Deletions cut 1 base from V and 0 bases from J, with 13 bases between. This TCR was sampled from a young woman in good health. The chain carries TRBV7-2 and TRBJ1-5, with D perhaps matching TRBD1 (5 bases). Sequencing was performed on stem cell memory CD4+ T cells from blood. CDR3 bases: TGTGCCAGCAGCTTAGTAGCGGGGGATTATAGCAATCAGCCCCAGCATTTT. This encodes CASSLVAGDYSNQPQHF.